The 12 T cell receptor beta chains given below trace back to one sample, sequenced in a study of regulatory T cells in long-lasting Graves disease. Time point described: newly diagnosed GD, antithyroid drugs for less than 3 months. Extracted RNA from PBMCs served as the source of the TCR library. HTBI primers from iRepertoire and Arm-PCR of CDR3 regions yielded the TCR beta libraries. TCRdb re-called the multiplex PCR reads with MiXCR, one entry per CDR3 protein. The sample shows over 500,000 distinct CDR3 sequences, under 20% of them seen only once. The data were also submitted as part of a second study, on T cells in Graves' hyperthyroidism and ophthalmopathy.

This specimen was peripheral blood mononuclear cells (PBMCs), taken at new diagnosis, from a patient treated with antithyroid drugs. The receptors come from a woman in her 30s with Graves disease.

The chain carries TRBV7-3 and TRBJ2-3; 7 nucleotides match TRBD2. The CDR3 totals 13 residues. The germline V gene encodes CDR1 SGHTA and CDR2 FQGTGA. The V segment lost 4 bases and the J segment 6 bases; nucleotides outside the gene matches: 4. CDR3 nucleotides: TGTGCCAGCAGCTGGGGGGGAGCGGATACGCAGTATTTT. This codes for CASSWGGADTQYF.

Of note for this clonotype: A much larger clone differs by one base, so this may be a read error. CDR3 coding DNA: TGTACCAGCAGTGAAGGAAACATTCAGTACTTC. Translation: CTSSEGNIQYF. This chain joins TRBV2 and TRBJ2-4; no definite D call. The CDR3 contains 11 residues. Germline V CDR1 and CDR2: SNHLY, FYNNEI.

This clonotype was detected ten times or more. The rearrangement joins TRBV11-2 to TRBJ2-1; TRBD1 might be the D (6 bases). The germline V gene encodes CDR1 SGHAT and CDR2 FQNNGV. Trimming took off 2 bases at V and 8 bases at J, with 13 bases between the two ends. CDR3 length equals 14 residues. In DNA form, the CDR3 reads TGTGCCAGCAGCTTAAGGCCGGACAGCCATGAGCAGTTCTTC. It specifies CASSLRPDSHEQFF. Full variable domain (outside the CDR3, taken from reference TRBV11-2 and TRBJ2-1): EAGVAQSPRYKIIEKRQSVAFWCNPISGHATLYWYQQILGQGPKLLIQFQNNGVVDDSQLPKDRFSAERLKGVDSTLKIQPAKLEDSAVYLCASSLRPDSHEQFFGPGTRLTVL.

This clonotype was detected a few times. This rearrangement joins TRBV18 to TRBJ2-5; 7 bases match TRBD1. With 1 base clipped from V and 3 bases from J, the junction kept 2 bases outside the gene matches. Germline V gene sequence: CDR1 KGHSH, CDR2 LQKENI. CDR3 size: 14 residues. Written as DNA, the CDR3 is TGTGCCAGCTCACCACGGGGACAGAAAGAGACCCAGTACTTC. As protein: CASSPRGQKETQYF. Full variable domain (outside the CDR3, taken from reference TRBV18 and TRBJ2-5): NAGVMQNPRHLVRRRGQEARLRCSPMKGHSHVYWYRQLPEEGLKFMVYLQKENIIDESGMPKERFSAEFPKEGPSILRIQQVVRGDSAAYFCASSPRGQKETQYFGPGTRLLVL.

V usage is TRBV12-3 or TRBV12-4 and J usage is TRBJ1-5, with unresolved D. This CDR3 spans 13 amino acids. V was shortened by 2 bases and J by 3 bases, with 5 bases between the two germline ends. The CDR3 DNA follows: TGTGCCAGCAGTTTATTCAACAATCAGCCCCAGCATTTT. Translation gives CASSLFNNQPQHF.

Only a few counts were recorded for this clonotype. The J gene is TRBJ2-5, the V gene TRBV10-2; D is unresolved. Germline V gives CDR1 WSHSY, CDR2 SAAADI. V was clipped by 5 bases and J by 5 bases, with 12 bases between them. CDR3 length equals 13 residues. In DNA, the CDR3 is TGCGCCAGCAGTACCGGGTGGTGGGAGACCCAGTACTTC. It is translated as CASSTGWWETQYF.

This clonotype was found many times. V is TRBV7-9 and J is TRBJ1-6, with 7 bases fitting TRBD1. Germline values: CDR1 SEHNR, CDR2 FQNEAQ (reference sequence). V shed 4 bases, J shed 4 bases, and the junction held 1 base outside the gene matches. The CDR3 spans 14 residues. CDR3 residues: CASSSGQYNSPLHF. The CDR3 bases are TGTGCCAGCAGCTCGGGACAGTATAATTCACCCCTCCACTTT. Drawing the rest from reference TRBV7-9 and TRBJ1-6, the complete variable domain is DTGVSQNPRHKITKRGQNVTFRCDPISEHNRLYWYRQTLGQGPEFLTYFQNEAQLEKSRLLSDRFSAERPKGSFSTLEIQRTEQGDSAMYLCASSSGQYNSPLHFGNGTRLTVT.

This clonotype has a count of ten or more. The chain carries TRBV6-1 and TRBJ1-2; D might be TRBD1 (5 bases). Trimming removed 11 bases from V and 4 bases from J, with 14 bases in between. This CDR3 has 12 amino acids. Germline V gives CDR1 MNHNS, CDR2 SASEGT. As DNA, the CDR3 is TGTGCCGGAAGGACACGAGGCTATGGCTACACCTTC. Translation: CAGRTRGYGYTF.

This clonotype showed up many times. V gene TRBV20-1 combines with J gene TRBJ1-5; D ambiguous. This CDR3 contains 14 residues. The germline CDR1 and CDR2 sequences are DFQATT and SNEGSKA (reference sequence). Trimming took off 1 base at V and 4 bases at J, with 11 bases between the two ends. The CDR3 is CSARVSGGNQPQHF. CDR3 coding DNA: TGCAGTGCTAGAGTATCGGGCGGGAATCAGCCCCAGCATTTT.

There are many counts of this clonotype. This sequence joins TRBV6-1 and TRBJ2-1; D might be TRBD1 (6 bases). CDR1 MNHNS and CDR2 SASEGT come from the germline V gene. The CDR3 runs 13 residues. V lost 6 bases and J lost 2, with 8 bases in between. The CDR3 protein is CASSRGPYNEQFF. The DNA of the CDR3 is TGTGCCAGCAGCAGGGGACCCTACAATGAGCAGTTCTTC.

This clonotype has at least ten counts. V gene TRBV28 combines with J gene TRBJ2-1; a possible D gene is TRBD2 (5 bases). Germline assignment: CDR1 MDHEN and CDR2 SYDVKM. The CDR3 runs to 17 residues. Trimming cost V 4 bases and J 9 bases, with 25 bases left between them. CDR3 coding DNA: TGTGCCAGCAGTTCACCTGAACTTTGGCCCGAGGGATGTGAGCAGTTCTTC. Amino acid sequence: CASSSPELWPEGCEQFF. The variable domain in full, with the rest retrieved from reference TRBV28 and TRBJ2-1, is DVKVTQSSRYLVKRTGEKVFLECVQDMDHENMFWYRQDPGLGLRLIYFSYDVKMKEKGDIPEGYSVSREKKERFSLILESASTNQTSMYLCASSSPELWPEGCEQFFGPGTRLTVL.

The chain has TRBV6-2 or TRBV6-3 and TRBJ2-3, with D perhaps assigned TRBD1 or TRBD2 (5 bases each). Germline lookup yields CDR1 MNHEY and CDR2 SVGEGT. The V end was cut by 0 bases, the J end by 0 bases, with 22 bases between. The CDR3 sequence is 20 residues long. Here the CDR3 reads CASSYSRGAQRHPSTDTQYF. The CDR3 bases are TGTGCCAGCAGTTACTCGAGGGGAGCACAGCGGCACCCTAGCACAGATACGCAGTATTTT.